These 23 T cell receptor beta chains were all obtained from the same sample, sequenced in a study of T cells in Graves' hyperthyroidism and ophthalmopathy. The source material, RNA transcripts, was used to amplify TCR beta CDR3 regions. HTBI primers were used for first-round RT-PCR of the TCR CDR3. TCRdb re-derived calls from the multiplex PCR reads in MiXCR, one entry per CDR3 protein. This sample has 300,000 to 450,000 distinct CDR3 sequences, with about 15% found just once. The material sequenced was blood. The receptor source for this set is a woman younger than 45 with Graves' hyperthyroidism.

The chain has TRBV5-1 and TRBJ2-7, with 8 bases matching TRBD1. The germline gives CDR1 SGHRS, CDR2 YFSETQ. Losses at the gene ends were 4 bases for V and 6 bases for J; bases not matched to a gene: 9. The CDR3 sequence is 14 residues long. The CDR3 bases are TGCGCCAGCAGCAACGGACAGGGTGATAGCGAGCAGTACTTC. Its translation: CASSNGQGDSEQYF.

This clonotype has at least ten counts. CDR3 residues: CASSLSRTPGNTIYF. In DNA, the CDR3 is TGTGCCAGCAGCTTAAGTAGGACACCTGGAAACACCATATATTTT. This chain uses TRBV7-9 with TRBJ1-3, with a possible D match to TRBD1 (5 bases). Trimming shortened V by 2 bases and J by 2 bases, and 10 bases separated the two germline ends. The CDR3 consists of 15 residues. In germline, CDR1 is SEHNR, CDR2 FQNEAQ (reference sequence).

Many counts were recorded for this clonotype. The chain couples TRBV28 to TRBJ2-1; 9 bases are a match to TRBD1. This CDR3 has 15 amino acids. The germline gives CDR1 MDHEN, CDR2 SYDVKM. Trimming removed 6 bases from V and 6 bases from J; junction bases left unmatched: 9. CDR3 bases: TGTGCCAGCAGAAATTCGGGACAGGGACCCAATGAGCAGTTCTTC. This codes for CASRNSGQGPNEQFF.

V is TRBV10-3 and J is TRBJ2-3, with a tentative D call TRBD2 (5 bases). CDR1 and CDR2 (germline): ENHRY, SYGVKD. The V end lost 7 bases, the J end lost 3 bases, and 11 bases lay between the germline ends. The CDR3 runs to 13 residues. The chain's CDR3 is CAIIDTRTDTQYF. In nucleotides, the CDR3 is TGTGCCATCATTGATACTAGAACAGATACGCAGTATTTT.

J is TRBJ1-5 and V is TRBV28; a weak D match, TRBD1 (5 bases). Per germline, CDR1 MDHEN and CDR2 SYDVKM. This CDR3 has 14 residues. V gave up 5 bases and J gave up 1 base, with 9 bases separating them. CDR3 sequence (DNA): TGTGCCAGCAGTATAGACAGCAGCAATCAGCCCCAGCATTTT. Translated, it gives CASSIDSSNQPQHF.

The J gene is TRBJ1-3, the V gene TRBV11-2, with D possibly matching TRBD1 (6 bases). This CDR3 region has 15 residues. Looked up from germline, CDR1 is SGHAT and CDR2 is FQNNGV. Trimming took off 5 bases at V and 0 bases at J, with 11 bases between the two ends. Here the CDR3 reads CASSADRLSGNTIYF. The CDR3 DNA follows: TGTGCCAGCAGCGCCGACAGGCTCTCTGGAAACACCATATATTTT.

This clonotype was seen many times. The CDR3 DNA is TGTGCCAGCTCACCCATAGCAGACAGGGGGCGATCACCCCTCCACTTT. Its protein product is CASSPIADRGRSPLHF. This rearrangement joins TRBV18 to TRBJ1-6, with 10 bases identical to TRBD1. The CDR3 is made up of 16 amino acids. Germline V gene lookup returns CDR1 KGHSH and CDR2 LQKENI. The V and J ends lost 3 bases and 10 bases, in that order; junction bases with no gene match: 9.

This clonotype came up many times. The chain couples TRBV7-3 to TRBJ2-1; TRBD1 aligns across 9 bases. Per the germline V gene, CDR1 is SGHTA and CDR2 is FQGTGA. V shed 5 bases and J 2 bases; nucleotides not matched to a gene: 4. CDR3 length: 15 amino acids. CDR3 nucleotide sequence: TGTGCCAGCAGCCACCGACAGGGGGCCTACAATGAGCAGTTCTTC. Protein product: CASSHRQGAYNEQFF.

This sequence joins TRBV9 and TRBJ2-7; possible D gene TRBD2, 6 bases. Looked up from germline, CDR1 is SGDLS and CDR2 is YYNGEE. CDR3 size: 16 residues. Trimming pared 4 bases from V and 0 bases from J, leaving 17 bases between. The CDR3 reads CASSSFPGGSSYEQYF. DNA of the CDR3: TGTGCCAGCAGCTCGTTCCCCGGAGGGAGCTCCTACGAGCAGTACTTC.

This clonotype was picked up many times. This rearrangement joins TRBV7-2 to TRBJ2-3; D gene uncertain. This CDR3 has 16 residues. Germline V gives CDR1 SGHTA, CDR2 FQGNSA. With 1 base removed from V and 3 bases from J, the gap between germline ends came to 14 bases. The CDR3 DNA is TGTGCCAGCAGCTTAGAACCAATGATCCTTACAGATACGCAGTATTTT. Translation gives CASSLEPMILTDTQYF.

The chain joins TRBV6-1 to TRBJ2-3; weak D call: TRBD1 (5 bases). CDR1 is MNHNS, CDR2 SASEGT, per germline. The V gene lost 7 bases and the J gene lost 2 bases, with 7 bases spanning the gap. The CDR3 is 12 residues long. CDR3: CASTGPTDTQYF. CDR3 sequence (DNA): TGTGCCAGCACAGGGCCCACAGATACGCAGTATTTT.

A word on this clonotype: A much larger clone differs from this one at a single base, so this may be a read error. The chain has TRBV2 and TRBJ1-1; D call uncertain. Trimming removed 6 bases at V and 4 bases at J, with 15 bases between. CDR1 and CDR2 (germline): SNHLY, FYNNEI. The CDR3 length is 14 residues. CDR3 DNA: TGTGCCAGCAGAGAACAGTGGGTTAGCACTGAAGCTTTCTTT. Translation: CASREQWVSTEAFF.

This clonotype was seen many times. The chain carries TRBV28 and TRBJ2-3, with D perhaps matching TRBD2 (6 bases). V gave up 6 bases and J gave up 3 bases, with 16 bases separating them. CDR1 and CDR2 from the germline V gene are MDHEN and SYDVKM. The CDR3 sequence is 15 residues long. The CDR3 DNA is TGTGCCAGCAGCTTAGGGGCGGGATCAACAGATACGCAGTATTTT. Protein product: CASSLGAGSTDTQYF.

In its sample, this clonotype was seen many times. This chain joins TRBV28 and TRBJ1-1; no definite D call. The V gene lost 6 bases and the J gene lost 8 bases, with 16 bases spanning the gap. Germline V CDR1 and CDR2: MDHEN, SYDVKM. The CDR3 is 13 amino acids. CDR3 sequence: CASSFRAALEAFF. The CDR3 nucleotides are TGTGCCAGCAGCTTTAGGGCAGCCTTAGAAGCTTTCTTT.

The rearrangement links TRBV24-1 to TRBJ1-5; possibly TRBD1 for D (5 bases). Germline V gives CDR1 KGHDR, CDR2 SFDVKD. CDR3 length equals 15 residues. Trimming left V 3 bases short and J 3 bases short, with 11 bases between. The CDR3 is CATSDPSGPNQPQHF. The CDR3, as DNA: TGTGCCACCAGTGATCCCTCAGGGCCCAATCAGCCCCAGCATTTT.

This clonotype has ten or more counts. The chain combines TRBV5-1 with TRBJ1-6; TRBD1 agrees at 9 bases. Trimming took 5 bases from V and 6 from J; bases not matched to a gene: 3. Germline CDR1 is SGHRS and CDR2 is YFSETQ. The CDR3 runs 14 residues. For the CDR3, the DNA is TGCGCCAGCAGGACGACAGGGGGTAATTCACCCCTCCACTTT. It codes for CASRTTGGNSPLHF. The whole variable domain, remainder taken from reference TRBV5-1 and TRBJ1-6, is KAGVTQTPRYLIKTRGQQVTLSCSPISGHRSVSWYQQTPGQGLQFLFEYFSETQRNKGNFPGRFSGRQFSNSRSEMNVSTLELGDSALYLCASRTTGGNSPLHFGNGTRLTVT.

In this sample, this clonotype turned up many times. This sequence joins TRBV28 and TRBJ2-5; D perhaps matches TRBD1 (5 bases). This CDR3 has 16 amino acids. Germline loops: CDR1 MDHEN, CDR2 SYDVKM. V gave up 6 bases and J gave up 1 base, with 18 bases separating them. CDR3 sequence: CASRSTGGTFQETQYF. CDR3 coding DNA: TGTGCCAGCAGATCCACAGGTGGAACTTTCCAAGAGACCCAGTACTTC. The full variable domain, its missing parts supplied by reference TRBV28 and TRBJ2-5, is DVKVTQSSRYLVKRTGEKVFLECVQDMDHENMFWYRQDPGLGLRLIYFSYDVKMKEKGDIPEGYSVSREKKERFSLILESASTNQTSMYLCASRSTGGTFQETQYFGPGTRLLVL.

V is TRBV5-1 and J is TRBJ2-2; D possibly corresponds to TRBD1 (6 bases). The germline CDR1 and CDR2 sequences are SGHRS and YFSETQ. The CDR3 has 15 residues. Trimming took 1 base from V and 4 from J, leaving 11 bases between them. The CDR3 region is CASSLRQDSTGELFF. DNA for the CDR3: TGCGCCAGCAGCTTGAGACAGGACTCCACCGGGGAGCTGTTTTTT.

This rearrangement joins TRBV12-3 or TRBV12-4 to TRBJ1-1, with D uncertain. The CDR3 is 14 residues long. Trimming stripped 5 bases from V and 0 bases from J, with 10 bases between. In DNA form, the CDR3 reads TGTGCCAGCAGTCGGTCTTCCCTGAACACTGAAGCTTTCTTT. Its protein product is CASSRSSLNTEAFF.

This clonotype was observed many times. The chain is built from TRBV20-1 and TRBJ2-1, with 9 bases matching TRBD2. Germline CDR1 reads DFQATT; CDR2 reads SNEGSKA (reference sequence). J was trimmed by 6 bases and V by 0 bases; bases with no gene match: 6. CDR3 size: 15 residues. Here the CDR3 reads CSARDGAGGPNEQFF. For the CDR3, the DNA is TGCAGTGCTAGAGATGGGGCGGGAGGGCCCAATGAGCAGTTCTTC.

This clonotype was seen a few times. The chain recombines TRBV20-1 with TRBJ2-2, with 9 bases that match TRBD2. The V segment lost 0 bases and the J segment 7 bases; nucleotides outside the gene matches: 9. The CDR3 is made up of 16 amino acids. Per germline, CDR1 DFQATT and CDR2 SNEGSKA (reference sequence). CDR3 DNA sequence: TGCAGTGCTAGAGATGATCGTCTAGCGGGATACGGGGAGCTGTTTTTT. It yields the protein CSARDDRLAGYGELFF.

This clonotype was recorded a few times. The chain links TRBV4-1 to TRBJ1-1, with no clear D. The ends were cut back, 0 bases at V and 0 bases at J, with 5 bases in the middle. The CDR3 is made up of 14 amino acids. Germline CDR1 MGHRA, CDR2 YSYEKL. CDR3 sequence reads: CASSQDRMNTEAFF. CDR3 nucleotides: TGCGCCAGCAGCCAAGATCGAATGAACACTGAAGCTTTCTTT.

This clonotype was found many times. The CDR3 DNA reads as TGTGCCAGCTCACCAGAGTCCTCCAGTGGCTACACCTTC. Its protein product is CASSPESSSGYTF. This rearrangement joins TRBV18 to TRBJ1-2, with D unresolved. Looked up from germline, CDR1 is KGHSH and CDR2 is LQKENI. The CDR3 is made up of 13 amino acids. Trimming took 2 bases from V and 7 from J, leaving 11 bases between them.